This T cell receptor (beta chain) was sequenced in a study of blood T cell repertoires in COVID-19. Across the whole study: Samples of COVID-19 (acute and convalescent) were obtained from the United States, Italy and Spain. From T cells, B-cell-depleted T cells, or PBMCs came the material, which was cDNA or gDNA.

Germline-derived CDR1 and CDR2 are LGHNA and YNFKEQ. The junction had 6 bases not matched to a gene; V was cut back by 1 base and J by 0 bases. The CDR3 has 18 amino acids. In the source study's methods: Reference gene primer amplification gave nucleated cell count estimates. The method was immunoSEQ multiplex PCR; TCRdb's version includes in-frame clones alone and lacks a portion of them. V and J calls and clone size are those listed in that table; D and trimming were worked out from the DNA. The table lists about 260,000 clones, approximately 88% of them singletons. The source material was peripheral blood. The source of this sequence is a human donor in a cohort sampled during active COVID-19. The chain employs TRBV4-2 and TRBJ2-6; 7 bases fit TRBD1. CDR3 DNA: TGTGCCAGCAGCCAAGTTTGGGGACAGAGCTCTGGGGCCAACGTCCTGACTTTC. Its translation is CASSQVWGQSSGANVLTF.